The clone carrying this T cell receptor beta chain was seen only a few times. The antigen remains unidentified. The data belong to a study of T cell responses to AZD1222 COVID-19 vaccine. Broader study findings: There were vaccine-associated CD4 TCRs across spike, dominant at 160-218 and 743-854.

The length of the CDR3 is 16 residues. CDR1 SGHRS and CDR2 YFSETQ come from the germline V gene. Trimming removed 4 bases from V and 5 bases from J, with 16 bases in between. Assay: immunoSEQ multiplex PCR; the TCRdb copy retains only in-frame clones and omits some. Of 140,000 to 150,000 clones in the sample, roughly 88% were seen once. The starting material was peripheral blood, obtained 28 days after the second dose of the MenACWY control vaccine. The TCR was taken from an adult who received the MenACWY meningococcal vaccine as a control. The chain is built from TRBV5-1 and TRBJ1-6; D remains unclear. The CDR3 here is CASSPEQTEDNSPLHF. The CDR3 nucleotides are TGCGCCAGCAGCCCCGAACAGACGGAAGATAATTCACCCCTCCACTTT. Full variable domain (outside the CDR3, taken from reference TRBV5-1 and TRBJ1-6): KAGVTQTPRYLIKTRGQQVTLSCSPISGHRSVSWYQQTPGQGLQFLFEYFSETQRNKGNFPGRFSGRQFSNSRSEMNVSTLELGDSALYLCASSPEQTEDNSPLHFGNGTRLTVT.